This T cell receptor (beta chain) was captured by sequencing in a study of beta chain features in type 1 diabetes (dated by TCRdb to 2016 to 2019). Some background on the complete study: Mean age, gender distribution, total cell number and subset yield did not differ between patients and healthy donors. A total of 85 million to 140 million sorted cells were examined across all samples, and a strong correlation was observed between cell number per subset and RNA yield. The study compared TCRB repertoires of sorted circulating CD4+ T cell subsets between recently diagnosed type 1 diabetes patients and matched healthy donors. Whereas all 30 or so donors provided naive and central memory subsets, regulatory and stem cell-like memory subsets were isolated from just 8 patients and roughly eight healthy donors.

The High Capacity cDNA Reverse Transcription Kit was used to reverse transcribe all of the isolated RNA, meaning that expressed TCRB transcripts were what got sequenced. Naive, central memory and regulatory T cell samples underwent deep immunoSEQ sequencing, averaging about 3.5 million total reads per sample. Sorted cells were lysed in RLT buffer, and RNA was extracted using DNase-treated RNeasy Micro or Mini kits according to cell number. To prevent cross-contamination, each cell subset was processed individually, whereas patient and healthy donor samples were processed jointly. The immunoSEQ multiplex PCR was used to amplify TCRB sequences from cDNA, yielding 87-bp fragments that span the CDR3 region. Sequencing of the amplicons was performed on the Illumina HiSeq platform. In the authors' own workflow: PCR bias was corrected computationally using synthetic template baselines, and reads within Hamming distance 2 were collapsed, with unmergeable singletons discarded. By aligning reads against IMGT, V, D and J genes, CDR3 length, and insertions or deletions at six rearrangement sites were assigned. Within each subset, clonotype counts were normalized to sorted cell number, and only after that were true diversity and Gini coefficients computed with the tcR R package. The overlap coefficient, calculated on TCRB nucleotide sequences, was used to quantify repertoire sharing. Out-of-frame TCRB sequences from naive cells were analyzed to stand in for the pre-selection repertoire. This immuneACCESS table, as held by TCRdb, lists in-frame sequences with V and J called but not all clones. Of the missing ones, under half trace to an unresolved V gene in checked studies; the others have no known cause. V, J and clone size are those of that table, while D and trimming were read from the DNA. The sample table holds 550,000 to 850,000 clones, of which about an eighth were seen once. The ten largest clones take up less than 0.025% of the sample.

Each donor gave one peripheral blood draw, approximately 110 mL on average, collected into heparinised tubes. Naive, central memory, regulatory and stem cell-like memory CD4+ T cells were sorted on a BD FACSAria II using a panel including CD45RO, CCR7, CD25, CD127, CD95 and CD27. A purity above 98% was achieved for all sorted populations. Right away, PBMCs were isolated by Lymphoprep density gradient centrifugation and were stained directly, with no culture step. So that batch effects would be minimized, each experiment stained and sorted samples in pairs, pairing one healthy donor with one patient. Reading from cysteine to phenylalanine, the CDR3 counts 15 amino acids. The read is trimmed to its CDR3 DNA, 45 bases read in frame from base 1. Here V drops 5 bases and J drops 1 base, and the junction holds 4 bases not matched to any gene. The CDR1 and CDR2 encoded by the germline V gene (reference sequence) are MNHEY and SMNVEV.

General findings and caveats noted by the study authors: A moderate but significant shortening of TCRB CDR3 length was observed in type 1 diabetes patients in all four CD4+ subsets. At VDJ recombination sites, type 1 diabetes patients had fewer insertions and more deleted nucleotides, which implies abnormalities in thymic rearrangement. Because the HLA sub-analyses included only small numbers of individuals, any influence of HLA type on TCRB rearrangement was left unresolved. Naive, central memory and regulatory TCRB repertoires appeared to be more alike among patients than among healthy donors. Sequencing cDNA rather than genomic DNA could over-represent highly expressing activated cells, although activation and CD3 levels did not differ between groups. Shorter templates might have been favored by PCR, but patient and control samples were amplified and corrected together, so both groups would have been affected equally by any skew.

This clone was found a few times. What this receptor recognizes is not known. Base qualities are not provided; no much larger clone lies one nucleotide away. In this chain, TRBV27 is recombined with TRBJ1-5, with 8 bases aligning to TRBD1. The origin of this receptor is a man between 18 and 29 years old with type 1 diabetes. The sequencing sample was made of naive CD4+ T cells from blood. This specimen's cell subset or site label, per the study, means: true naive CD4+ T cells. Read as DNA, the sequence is TGTGCCAGCAGTAAGGGACAGGAGAGCAATCAGCCCCAGCATTTT. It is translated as CASSKGQESNQPQHF.